This T cell receptor beta chain derives from a study of shared clonotypes between healthy human individuals. General study points: Relative to their counterparts shared across all four donors, non-shared clonotypes exhibited diminished generation probabilities. Naive CD4 clonotype sharing across four donors was 4.5% to 6%.

A note on this clone: What it binds is unknown.

Trimming cost V 2 bases and J 8 bases, with 15 bases left between them. Per germline, CDR1 MGHRA and CDR2 YSYEKL. This CDR3 spans 14 amino acids. In the original processing: There were no quality scores in the junction-only immunoSEQ sequences, so filtering differed. Libraries were prepared by immunoSEQ multiplex PCR; TCRdb keeps only in-frame clonotypes and omits some of them. The V and J calls and clone size are taken from that table; D and trimming were inferred from the DNA. The repertoire has approximately 1.1 million clones, around 78% of them found once; the top ten carry 0.5% to 0.6%. This TCR was recovered from a man aged 18 to 29 in good health. Some clones in this sample may be carry-over from other donors' samples. Sample: memory CD4+ T cells from PBMCs. The subset here: CD45RA-negative fraction. The chain couples TRBV4-1 to TRBJ1-2; D is uncertain. The CDR3: CASSQYIRAQGYTF. The CDR3 DNA reads TGCGCCAGCAGCCAATACATTAGGGCCCAGGGCTACACCTTC.